These T cell receptor beta chains were read from a single sample in a study of CD8 T cells in Susac syndrome. In TCRdb, the immunoSEQ multiplex PCR reads were re-called with MiXCR into one record per CDR3 protein. Among some 170,000 distinct CDR3 sequences listed, about 93% were seen once. The sequenced sample was CD4+ T cells from PBMCs. The receptors shown here come from a human donor with Susac syndrome. Both conserved end residues are part of each CDR3. The D gene is left open where the match is weak. The size entry is marked missing in some rows and otherwise reads once, few, many or a size class.

size	D	J	V	DNA	CDR3
.	.	TRBJ1-6	TRBV6-5	TGTGCCAGCAGTTACGCGGGTTCTTCACCCCTCCACTTT	CASSYAGSSPLHF
once	.	TRBJ2-7	TRBV6-1	TGTGCCAGCAGTGAAACGGTGAGCTCCTACGAGCAGTACTTC	CASSETVSSYEQYF
.	.	TRBJ1-2	TRBV4-3	TGCGCCAGCAGCCAAGACCACGGAGGGAATATCTATGGCTACACCTTC	CASSQDHGGNIYGYTF
once	.	TRBJ1-1	TRBV7-9	TGTGCCAGCAGCTTAAGCAGGGTGGAAACTGAAGCTTTCTTT	CASSLSRVETEAFF
.	.	TRBJ2-2	TRBV7-2	TGTGCCAGCAGCTCGATGACAGGTTATACCGGGGAGCTGTTTTTT	CASSSMTGYTGELFF
.	.	TRBJ2-1	TRBV6-2/TRBV6-3	TGTGCCAGCAGTTACTCGGACCGGGGCGGGCAGTTCTTC	CASSYSDRGGQFF
.	TRBD1	TRBJ1-2	TRBV4-3	TGCGCCAGCAGCCAAGCGGGACAGGCCGTCGTGGGCTACACCTTC	CASSQAGQAVVGYTF
.	.	TRBJ2-3	TRBV5-6	TGTGCCAGCAGCGATGGGGTAGCGAGCGCGCAGTATTTT	CASSDGVASAQYF
.	.	TRBJ2-3	TRBV20-1	TGCAGTGCTAGACGGGGTAGCAGAGATACGCAGTATTTT	CSARRGSRDTQYF
.	TRBD1	TRBJ2-2	TRBV2	TGTGCCAGCAGTGATTGGACAGGGAGGACCGGGGAGCTGTTTTTT	CASSDWTGRTGELFF
.	.	TRBJ2-3	TRBV5-1	TGCGCCAGCAACCCGGGGGTAGGCACAGATACGCAGTATTTT	CASNPGVGTDTQYF
.	TRBD1	TRBJ1-5	TRBV12-3/TRBV12-4	TGTGCCAGCAGCCTTGGACAGGGTGTTCAGCCCCAGCATTTT	CASSLGQGVQPQHF
.	TRBD1	TRBJ2-1	TRBV25-1	TGTGCCAGCAGTGAACAGGGGGCGAGGGATGAGCAGTTCTTC	CASSEQGARDEQFF
.	.	TRBJ1-2	TRBV4-3	TGCGCCAGCAGCCAAGTTCGGGCAGGGAGTGGCTACACCTTC	CASSQVRAGSGYTF
.	TRBD1	TRBJ2-7	TRBV4-2	TGTGCCAGCAGCCAAGTGCGACAGGGGGCGAAGGGCGAGCAGTACTTC	CASSQVRQGAKGEQYF
.	.	TRBJ1-1	TRBV18	TGTGCCAGCTCACCACCCGGAGCCAACACTGAAGCTTTCTTT	CASSPPGANTEAFF
.	.	TRBJ2-5	TRBV5-1	TGCGCCAGCACCCCGACCACGTTCCAAGAGACCCAGTACTTC	CASTPTTFQETQYF
.	.	TRBJ2-5	TRBV7-2	TGTGCCAGCAGCCCGCCGTCAGCGGCCAAAGAGACCCAGTACTTC	CASSPPSAAKETQYF
.	.	TRBJ1-1	TRBV20-1	TGCAGTGCGTCCGGGCCGAACACTGAAGCTTTCTTT	CSASGPNTEAFF
.	TRBD2	TRBJ2-1	TRBV20-1	TGCAGTGCTAGAGAGCGGGAGCCCCAGTTCTTC	CSAREREPQFF
.	.	TRBJ1-5	TRBV9	TGTGCCAGCAGCGTAGGGGGCATTAGCAATCAGCCCCAGCATTTT	CASSVGGISNQPQHF
.	.	TRBJ2-3	TRBV28	TGTGCCTCGGCAGGGAGGACAGATACGCAGTATTTT	CASAGRTDTQYF
.	.	TRBJ1-4	TRBV30	TGTGCCTGGAGTGGTAGGAGTGATGAAAAACTGTTTTTT	CAWSGRSDEKLFF
.	.	TRBJ2-1	TRBV7-9	TGTGCCAGCAGCCGTAACAATGAGCAGTTCTTC	CASSRNNEQFF
.	TRBD1	TRBJ2-7	TRBV19	TGTGCCAGTAGGGGGGACAGTCGATACGAGCAGTACTTC	CASRGDSRYEQYF
.	.	TRBJ1-5	TRBV30	TGTGCCTGGAGACCAAGGGTTAGCAATCAGCCCCAGCATTTT	CAWRPRVSNQPQHF
.	TRBD2	TRBJ2-7	TRBV20-1	TGCAGTGCTCGGCGGACTAGCGGGACATTTATCTACGAGCAGTACTTC	CSARRTSGTFIYEQYF
.	TRBD2	TRBJ2-7	TRBV20-1	TGCAGTGCTAGAGAAGCGGGGGGTAACTACGAGCAGTACTTC	CSAREAGGNYEQYF
.	TRBD1	TRBJ1-2	TRBV7-2	TGTGCCAGCAGCTTAGGACAGGGGGCGTATGGCTACACCTTC	CASSLGQGAYGYTF
.	.	TRBJ2-2	TRBV2	TGTGCCAGCACTGAGGCGAACACCGGGGAGCTGTTTTTT	CASTEANTGELFF
.	.	TRBJ1-2	TRBV2	TGTGCCAGCAGTCCGGGACCTCCTCTCATCTATGGCTACACCTTC	CASSPGPPLIYGYTF
.	TRBD1	TRBJ1-1	TRBV4-1	TGCGCCAGCAGCCAAGGACAGGGCCCACGCAACACTGAAGCTTTCTTT	CASSQGQGPRNTEAFF
.	.	TRBJ2-7	TRBV5-1	TGCGCCAGCAGGCTGAATAACAGGGTCCAATCCTACGAGCAGTACTTC	CASRLNNRVQSYEQYF
.	TRBD1	TRBJ2-5	TRBV6-6	TGTGCCAGCAGTTCCTCTGAGACAGGGGTGGAGACCCAGTACTTC	CASSSSETGVETQYF
.	.	TRBJ2-3	TRBV20-1	TGCAGTGCTACCGGGACCCCGAGCACAGATACGCAGTATTTT	CSATGTPSTDTQYF
.	.	TRBJ2-5	TRBV15	TGTGCCACCAGCTCTCCGGACCGAGGGTCGGAGACCCAGTACTTC	CATSSPDRGSETQYF
once	.	TRBJ2-5	TRBV11-3	TGTGCCAGCAGCTTAGATGGGGAGTGGGAGACCCAGTACTTC	CASSLDGEWETQYF
.	.	TRBJ1-1	TRBV12-3/TRBV12-4	TGTGCCAGCAGTTTTGCGAACACTGAAGCTTTCTTT	CASSFANTEAFF
.	.	TRBJ2-1	TRBV2	TGTGCCAGCAGTGAGACTTACAATGAGCAGTTCTTC	CASSETYNEQFF
.	.	TRBJ1-2	TRBV6-5	TGTGCCAGCAGTTTGCAACAGGGATGGGCGTACTATGGCTACACCTTC	CASSLQQGWAYYGYTF
.	TRBD1	TRBJ1-4	TRBV20-1	TGCAGTGCTAGGCACGACAGGGAGTCTGAAAAACTGTTTTTT	CSARHDRESEKLFF
.	.	TRBJ2-4	TRBV6-2/TRBV6-3	TGTGCCAGCAGTTACCCACCCAACACGGGGCACATTCAGTACTTC	CASSYPPNTGHIQYF
.	TRBD2	TRBJ2-1	TRBV20-1	TGCAGTTATAGCGGGACGGCCTACAATGAGCAGTTCTTC	CSYSGTAYNEQFF
.	TRBD1	TRBJ1-4	TRBV20-1	TGCAGTGCTAGAGCACGAATCGAACGGACAGGGAATGAAAAACTGTTTTTT	CSARARIERTGNEKLFF
.	.	TRBJ2-2	TRBV24-1	TGTGCCACCAGTGATTCAGGGGGGGCGAACACCGGGGAGCTGTTTTTT	CATSDSGGANTGELFF
.	.	TRBJ1-1	TRBV20-1	TGCAGTGCTAGAGATTGGGGGACGGTGAACACTGAAGCTTTCTTT	CSARDWGTVNTEAFF
.	.	TRBJ1-4	TRBV14	TGTGCCAGCAGCCAAGTAGGGCGAGAAAAACTGTTTTTT	CASSQVGREKLFF
.	.	TRBJ1-1	TRBV29-1	TGCAGCTTCAAAGGGGTTACTGAAGCTTTCTTT	CSFKGVTEAFF
.	TRBD2	TRBJ2-3	TRBV30	TGTGCCTGGAGTTTACTAGCGGGAGCAAATACGCAGTATTTT	CAWSLLAGANTQYF
.	TRBD1	TRBJ2-1	TRBV7-3	TGTGCCAGCAGGGAGCCCGGGACAGCCTACAATGAGCAGTTCTTC	CASREPGTAYNEQFF
.	.	TRBJ2-5	TRBV5-4	TGTGCCAGCAGCGATGCGAGGGTGTCTCAAGGGGAGACCCAGTACTTC	CASSDARVSQGETQYF
.	TRBD2	TRBJ2-1	TRBV7-2	TGTGCCAGCAGAATGACTAGCGGGGTACATAAGGAGCAGTTCTTC	CASRMTSGVHKEQFF
.	.	TRBJ1-4	TRBV30	TGTGCCTGGAGTGTAAGGAGAACTAATGAAAAACTGTTTTTT	CAWSVRRTNEKLFF
.	.	TRBJ2-6	TRBV11-1	TGTGCCAGCAGCCTCGCCAGGAGGGGCGGACTTTCTTTCTCTGGGGCCAACGTCCTGACTTTC	CASSLARRGGLSFSGANVLTF